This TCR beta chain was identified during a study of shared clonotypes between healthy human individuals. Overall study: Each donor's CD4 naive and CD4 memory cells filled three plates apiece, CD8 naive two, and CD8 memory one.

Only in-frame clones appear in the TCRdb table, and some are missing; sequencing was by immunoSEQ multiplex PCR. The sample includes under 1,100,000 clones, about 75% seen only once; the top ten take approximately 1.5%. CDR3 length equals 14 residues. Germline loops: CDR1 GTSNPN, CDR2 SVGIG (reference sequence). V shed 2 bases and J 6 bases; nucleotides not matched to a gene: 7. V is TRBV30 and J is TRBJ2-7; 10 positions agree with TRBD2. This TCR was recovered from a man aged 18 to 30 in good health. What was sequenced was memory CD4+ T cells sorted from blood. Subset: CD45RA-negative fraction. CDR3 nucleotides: TGTGCCTGGAGTAGCGGGGGGGCCTTCTCCGAGCAGTACTTC. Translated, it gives CAWSSGGAFSEQYF. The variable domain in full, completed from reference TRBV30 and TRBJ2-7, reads SQTIHQWPATLVQPVGSPLSLECTVEGTSNPNLYWYRQAAGRGLQLLFYSVGIGQISSEVPQNLSASRPQDRQFILSSKKLLLSDSGFYLCAWSSGGAFSEQYFGPGTRLTVT.